This T cell receptor (beta chain) comes out of a study of blood T cell repertoires in COVID-19. Study information: Sample material is recorded as cDNA or gDNA derived from T cells, B-cell-depleted T cells, or PBMCs.

Libraries were prepared by immunoSEQ multiplex PCR; TCRdb keeps only in-frame clonotypes and omits some of them. There are almost 55,000 clones in the sample; approximately 81% occur only once, and 2.6% lies in the top ten. This CDR3 has 13 residues. Trimming removed 6 bases at V and 2 bases at J, with 13 bases between. Germline-derived CDR1 and CDR2 are DFQATT and SNEGSKA (reference sequence). What was sequenced was peripheral blood. This clonotype originated in a man aged 50-59 years with acute or convalescent COVID-19. This chain connects TRBV20-1 to TRBJ2-5; unclear D gene. In DNA form, the CDR3 reads TGCAGTGCCAGTGACCCCCTACAAGAGACCCAGTACTTC. Translated: CSASDPLQETQYF.